This T cell receptor (beta chain) was obtained from a study of a mutant IDH1 vaccine in newly diagnosed glioma. Study as a whole: The first vaccination came 4-6 weeks after radiotherapy alone, or with temozolomide cycles.

This table comes from immunoSEQ multiplex PCR, and its TCRdb copy is limited to in-frame clones, with some not included. The table includes tens of thousands of clones, roughly nine tenths detected once. Looked up from germline, CDR1 is MNHEY and CDR2 is SMNVEV (reference sequence). This CDR3 contains 14 residues. Trimming removed 8 bases at V and 1 base at J, with 14 bases between. Concerning this clone: What it binds is not known.

Regarding time point: week 47, end of study. What each vaccine dose contained was 300 ug of mutant IDH1 20-mer peptide, accompanied by topical imiquimod. Each astrocytoma in the donors was new, WHO grade 3 or 4, IDH1-mutant and ATRX-lost. The sequencing used PBMCs, collected from a glioma patient whose treatment included an IDH1 peptide vaccine. The receptor was derived from a man aged 40-49 years with glioma. V and J are TRBV27 and TRBJ2-5; D possibly matches TRBD1 or TRBD2 (6 bases each). The CDR3 DNA reads as TGTGCCAGCGCCATTCCGGGGGCCCAAGAGACCCAGTACTTC. Its translation: CASAIPGAQETQYF.